The rows below give T cell receptor beta chains drawn from one sample of a study of blood T cell repertoires in COVID-19. Using immunoSEQ multiplex PCR, the repertoire was profiled, and TCRdb retains in-frame clones only, with some absent. The profile covers some 290,000 clones, with under 95% appearing a single time and 2% to 2.5% taken by the ten largest. The specimen was PBMCs or T cells enriched from blood (not recorded which). All receptors derive from a woman aged 40 to 50 with acute COVID-19. The CDR3 runs from the conserved cysteine through the conserved F or W. A D gene is named only where the DNA matches it firmly. Clone size is given for some rows only: seen once, a few or many times, or a class if the clone is expanded.

V,size,J,D,CDR3,DNA
TRBV3-1/TRBV3-2,once,TRBJ1-4,-,CASGTSGVGEKLFF,TGTGCCAGCGGCACCTCCGGGGTGGGTGAAAAACTGTTTTTT
TRBV27,-,TRBJ1-6,-,CASSSFGGNNSPLHF,TGTGCCAGCAGTTCCTTCGGCGGAAATAATTCACCCCTCCACTTT
TRBV30,-,TRBJ1-2,-,CAWSKRGFYGYTF,TGTGCCTGGAGCAAACGAGGGTTCTATGGCTACACCTTC
TRBV6-2/TRBV6-3,once,TRBJ2-1,TRBD2,CASSNHQGLAKFF,TGTGCCAGCAGTAACCACCAGGGACTAGCGAAGTTCTTC
TRBV9,-,TRBJ2-3,TRBD2,CASSVLAGGRDTQYF,TGTGCCAGCAGCGTATTAGCGGGGGGTAGAGATACGCAGTATTTT
TRBV28,-,TRBJ2-3,TRBD2,CASSLAGAVTDTQYF,TGTGCCAGCAGTTTGGCGGGAGCAGTCACAGATACGCAGTATTTT
TRBV7-9,-,TRBJ1-2,-,CASSLTRGDYGYTF,TGTGCCAGCAGCTTAACACGGGGGGACTATGGCTACACCTTC
TRBV7-8,-,TRBJ2-2,TRBD2,CASSFTSGTTGELFF,TGTGCCAGCAGCTTCACTAGCGGGACCACCGGGGAGCTGTTTTTT
TRBV10-3,once,TRBJ2-7,TRBD1,CAIRDRDRGYEQYF,TGTGCCATCAGGGACCGGGACAGGGGGTACGAGCAGTACTTC
TRBV7-9,-,TRBJ2-3,TRBD2,CASSPGGGLAGPSTDTQYF,TGTGCCAGCAGCCCAGGGGGCGGACTAGCGGGGCCTAGCACAGATACGCAGTATTTT
TRBV5-1,once,TRBJ2-7,TRBD1,CASSLEGQGPYEQYF,TGCGCCAGCAGCTTGGAGGGACAGGGGCCCTACGAGCAGTACTTC
TRBV30,-,TRBJ2-1,-,CAWTRDIIYNEQFF,TGTGCCTGGACCCGGGACATAATCTACAATGAGCAGTTCTTC
TRBV5-1,-,TRBJ1-4,TRBD1,CASSRGGQGMNEKLFF,TGCGCCAGCAGCAGGGGCGGACAGGGAATGAATGAAAAACTGTTTTTT
TRBV7-3,-,TRBJ2-3,TRBD2,CASSSSGLAGADTQYF,TGTGCCAGCAGCTCCTCCGGACTAGCGGGGGCAGATACGCAGTATTTT
TRBV5-1,-,TRBJ2-7,-,CASSLDGTLGQQYF,TGCGCCAGCAGCTTGGATGGGACATTAGGGCAGCAGTACTTC
TRBV2,-,TRBJ2-1,TRBD2,CASSELGSGENNNEQFF,TGTGCCAGCAGTGAATTGGGTAGCGGGGAAAATAACAATGAGCAGTTCTTC
TRBV11-3,-,TRBJ1-1,-,CASSSMRDGTEAFF,TGTGCCAGCAGTAGTATGCGGGATGGCACTGAAGCTTTCTTT
TRBV5-1,-,TRBJ2-1,TRBD2,CASSLDIERAGVVRSNEQFF,TGCGCCAGCAGCTTGGACATCGAAAGAGCGGGGGTAGTAAGGAGTAATGAGCAGTTCTTC
TRBV14,-,TRBJ2-1,TRBD2,CASSQDDWTLAGEDEQFF,TGTGCCAGCAGCCAAGATGATTGGACTCTAGCGGGAGAGGATGAGCAGTTCTTC
TRBV5-1,-,TRBJ1-2,-,CASSLLTGSSDYGYTF,TGCGCCAGCAGCTTGTTAACAGGATCCTCCGACTATGGCTACACCTTC
TRBV28,-,TRBJ1-2,-,CASSFPARAYGYTF,TGTGCCAGCAGTTTTCCAGCCAGGGCGTATGGCTACACCTTC
TRBV7-3,once,TRBJ1-1,TRBD1,CASSLGTGLNTEAFF,TGTGCCAGCAGCTTAGGGACAGGGCTGAACACTGAAGCTTTCTTT